These 13 T cell receptor beta chains originate from one sample sequenced in a study of CD8 T cells in Susac syndrome. Random hexamers were used to reverse transcribe an amount of about 0.45 to 1 ug RNA. TCRdb called the immunoSEQ multiplex PCR reads again in MiXCR, with one record for every CDR3 protein. The data show around 190,000 distinct CDR3 sequences, around 93% seen once. Sequencing input: CD4+ T cells from PBMCs. The source of these receptors is a human donor in good health.

V gene TRBV15 combines with J gene TRBJ1-2; D gene uncertain. Trimming took 0 bases from V and 4 from J, leaving 12 bases between them. Looked up from germline, CDR1 is LNHNV and CDR2 is YYDKDF (reference sequence). The CDR3 sequence is 15 residues long. As DNA, the CDR3 is TGTGCCACCAGCAGAGAAATAAACGGAGGCTATGGCTACACCTTC. Translating it yields CATSREINGGYGYTF.

This clonotype occurred once. As DNA, the CDR3 is TGTGCCAGCAGCCAAGGGGGGGGCAGCTATGGCTACACCTTC. Protein sequence: CASSQGGGSYGYTF. The gene calls are TRBV3-1 and TRBJ1-2; perhaps TRBD1 as D (6 bases). V shed 1 base and J shed 4 bases, with 10 bases lying between them. Germline CDR1 reads LGHDT; CDR2 reads YNNKEL (reference sequence). This CDR3 region has 14 residues.

The CDR3 DNA is TGCGCCAGCAGTCTGAGGAGGAACAGCTCTGGAAACACCATATATTTT. Its translation: CASSLRRNSSGNTIYF. This rearrangement joins TRBV23-1 to TRBJ1-3; D is undetermined. TRBV23-1 is identified as an open reading frame with a role that is uncertain. The V end lost 4 bases, the J end lost 0 bases, and 13 bases lay between the germline ends. The CDR3 loop spans 16 amino acids.

The CDR3 spells CASTGSAGTGGWDTQYF. CDR3 coding DNA: TGTGCCAGCACCGGTTCTGCGGGGACAGGGGGCTGGGATACGCAGTATTTT. The chain combines TRBV6-1 with TRBJ2-3; TRBD1 agrees at 12 bases. Trimming cost V 7 bases and J 6 bases; bases outside gene matches: 14. The germline gives CDR1 MNHNS, CDR2 SASEGT. The CDR3 length is 17 residues.

The CDR3 bases are TGCGCCAGCAGCTTGACGACAGGACAGGGTGGAGATGGCTACACCTTC. Its protein is CASSLTTGQGGDGYTF. The chain links TRBV5-1 to TRBJ1-2; 8 positions match TRBD1. J gave up 6 bases and V 1 base, and 11 bases lay outside the gene matches. CDR3 length: 16 amino acids. Germline V CDR1 and CDR2: SGHRS, YFSETQ. Supplemented by reference TRBV5-1 and TRBJ1-2, the full variable domain reads KAGVTQTPRYLIKTRGQQVTLSCSPISGHRSVSWYQQTPGQGLQFLFEYFSETQRNKGNFPGRFSGRQFSNSRSEMNVSTLELGDSALYLCASSLTTGQGGDGYTFGSGTRLTVV.

The chain couples TRBV6-4 to TRBJ2-3; the match to TRBD2 covers 14 bases. This CDR3 is 16 amino acids long. Germline assignment: CDR1 MRHNA and CDR2 SNTAGT. V shed 8 bases and J 0 bases; nucleotides not matched to a gene: 4. CDR3 in amino acids: CASAWTSGGSTDTQYF. The CDR3 DNA is TGTGCCAGCGCTTGGACTAGCGGGGGGAGCACAGATACGCAGTATTTT.

The chain has TRBV12-3 or TRBV12-4 and TRBJ2-1, with 9 bases fitting TRBD2. Unmatched junction bases numbered 9, after V lost 3 bases and J lost 6 bases. The CDR3 totals 16 residues. The chain's CDR3 is CASSFAGTSYLNEQFF. The CDR3 bases are TGTGCCAGCAGTTTCGCCGGGACTAGCTATCTCAATGAGCAGTTCTTC.

The V and J genes are TRBV11-2 and TRBJ2-3, with D possibly being TRBD2 (6 bases). The CDR3 covers 13 residues. V dropped 5 bases and J dropped 7 bases, with 13 bases sitting between them. Germline CDR1 and CDR2: SGHAT and FQNNGV. The CDR3 loop is CASSPGTQHTQYF. CDR3 nucleotide sequence: TGTGCCAGCAGCCCAGGGACTCAACATACGCAGTATTTT. The full variable domain, with the rest looked up from reference TRBV11-2 and TRBJ2-3, is EAGVAQSPRYKIIEKRQSVAFWCNPISGHATLYWYQQILGQGPKLLIQFQNNGVVDDSQLPKDRFSAERLKGVDSTLKIQPAKLEDSAVYLCASSPGTQHTQYFGPGTRLTVL.

The chain couples TRBV7-3 to TRBJ2-1; 7 nucleotides match TRBD1. Unmatched junction bases numbered 10, after V lost 5 bases and J lost 12 bases. This CDR3 spans 13 amino acids. CDR1 is SGHTA, CDR2 FQGTGA, per germline. DNA of the CDR3: TGTGCCAGCAGCCGGTCCAGGGGGTCCCGGCAGTTCTTC. Amino acid sequence: CASSRSRGSRQFF.

This CDR3 reads CASSLELPNTEAFF. CDR3 sequence (DNA): TGTGCCAGCAGCTTAGAGCTACCGAACACTGAAGCTTTCTTT. The chain links TRBV7-9 to TRBJ1-1; D gene uncertain. CDR1 and CDR2 (germline): SEHNR, FQNEAQ (reference sequence). The CDR3 length is 14 residues. Trimming cost V 1 base and J 1 base, with 7 bases left between them.

The chain uses TRBV6-1 and TRBJ1-4; possible D gene TRBD1, 5 bases. Germline V gene data show CDR1 as MNHNS and CDR2 as SASEGT. This CDR3 is built from 15 residues. V was shortened by 7 bases and J by 7 bases, with 19 bases between the two germline ends. Here the CDR3 DNA reads TGTGCCAGCACCTTGGACACGGCGGGGGTTGAAAAACTGTTTTTT. Residues: CASTLDTAGVEKLFF.

The chain links TRBV4-2 to TRBJ2-1, with D perhaps matching TRBD2 (5 bases). The germline V and J ends were trimmed by 4 bases and 5 bases, with 15 bases remaining between them. The germline CDR1 and CDR2 sequences are LGHNA and YNFKEQ. CDR3 length: 15 amino acids. The CDR3 coding sequence is TGTGCCAGCAGCCGAGGGAGACAAAGGGACAATGAGCAGTTCTTC. Its translation is CASSRGRQRDNEQFF.

This chain connects TRBV7-2 to TRBJ1-5; D ambiguous. Germline V CDR1 and CDR2: SGHTA, FQGNSA. There are 14 residues in the CDR3. V was cut by 7 bases and J by 1 base, with 11 bases left in between. The CDR3 here is CASTVRGSNQPQHF. The CDR3 DNA follows: TGTGCCAGCACCGTCCGAGGGAGCAATCAGCCCCAGCATTTT.